This T cell receptor (beta chain) was recovered during a study of type 1 regulatory T cells. The length of the CDR3 is 15 residues. Trimming left V 0 bases short and J 6 bases short, with 16 bases between. Germline-derived CDR1 and CDR2 are DFQATT and SNEGSKA (reference sequence). Regarding this clonotype: Its antigen is undetermined.

TCRdb reprocessed the reads via MiXCR and lists one record per CDR3 protein. The sample consists of roughly 67,000 distinct CDR3 sequences, around 57% of them appearing once. The sequenced sample was cultured T cells, either the whole culture or a sorted T cell fraction (not recorded which). Regarding subset: Tr1-enriched cell product generated in vitro against host alloantigens. This clonotype originated in a human donor in good health. The V gene is TRBV20-1, the J gene TRBJ2-3, with D possibly TRBD2 on 6 matching bases. The CDR3 sequence: CSARDSGSSFDTQYF. In nucleotides, the CDR3 is TGCAGTGCTAGAGATAGCGGCTCAAGTTTTGATACGCAGTATTTT.